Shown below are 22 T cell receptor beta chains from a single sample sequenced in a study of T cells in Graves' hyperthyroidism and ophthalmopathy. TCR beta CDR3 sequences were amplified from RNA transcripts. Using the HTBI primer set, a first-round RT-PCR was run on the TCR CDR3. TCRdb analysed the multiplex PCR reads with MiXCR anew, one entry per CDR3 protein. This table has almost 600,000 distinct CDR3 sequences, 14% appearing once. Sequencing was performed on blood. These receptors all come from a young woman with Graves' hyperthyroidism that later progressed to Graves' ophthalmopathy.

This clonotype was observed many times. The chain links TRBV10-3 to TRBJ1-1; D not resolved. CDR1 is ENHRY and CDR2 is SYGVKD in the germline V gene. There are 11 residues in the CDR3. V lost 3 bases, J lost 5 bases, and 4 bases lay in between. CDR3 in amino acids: CAISEGTEAFF. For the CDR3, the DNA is TGTGCCATCAGTGAAGGGACTGAAGCTTTCTTT.

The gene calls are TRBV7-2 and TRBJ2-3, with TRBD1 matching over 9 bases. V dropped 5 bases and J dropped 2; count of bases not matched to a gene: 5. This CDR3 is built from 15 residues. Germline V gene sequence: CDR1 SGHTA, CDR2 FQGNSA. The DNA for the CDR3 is TGTGCCAGCAGCGCGGACAGGGGAGCCACAGATACGCAGTATTTT. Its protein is CASSADRGATDTQYF.

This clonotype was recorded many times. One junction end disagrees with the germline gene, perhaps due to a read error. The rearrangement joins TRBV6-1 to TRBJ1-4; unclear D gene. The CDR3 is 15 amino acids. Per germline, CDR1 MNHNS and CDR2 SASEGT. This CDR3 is CASSEPTATNEKLFF. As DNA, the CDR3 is TGTGCCAGCAGTGAGCCGACGGCAACTAATGAAAAGCTGTTTTTT.

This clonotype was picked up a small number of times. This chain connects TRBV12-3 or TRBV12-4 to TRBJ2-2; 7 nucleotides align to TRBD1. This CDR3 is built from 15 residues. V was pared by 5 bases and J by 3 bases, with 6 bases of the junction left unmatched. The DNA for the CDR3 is TGTGCCAGCAGTCTCAAGACAGGGTACACCGGGGAGCTGTTTTTT. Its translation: CASSLKTGYTGELFF.

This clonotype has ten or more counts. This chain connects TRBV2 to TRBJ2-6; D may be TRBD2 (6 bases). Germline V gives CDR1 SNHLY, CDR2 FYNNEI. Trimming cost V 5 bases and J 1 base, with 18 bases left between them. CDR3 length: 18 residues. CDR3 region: CASSLQPAGISGANVLTF. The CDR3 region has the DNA TGTGCCAGCAGTCTTCAACCAGCGGGCATATCTGGGGCCAACGTCCTGACTTTC.

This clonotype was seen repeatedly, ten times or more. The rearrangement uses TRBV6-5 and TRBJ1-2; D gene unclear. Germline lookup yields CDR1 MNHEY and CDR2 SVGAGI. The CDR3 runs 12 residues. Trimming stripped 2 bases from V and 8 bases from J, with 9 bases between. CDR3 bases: TGTGCCAGCAGTTACGCGGAGGACGGCTACACCTTC. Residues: CASSYAEDGYTF.

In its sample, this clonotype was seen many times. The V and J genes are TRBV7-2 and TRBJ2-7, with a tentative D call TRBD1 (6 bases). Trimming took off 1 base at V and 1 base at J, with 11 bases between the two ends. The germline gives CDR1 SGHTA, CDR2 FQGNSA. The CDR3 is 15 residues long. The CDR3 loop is CASSLGVRGSYEQYF. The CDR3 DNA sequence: TGTGCCAGCAGCTTAGGGGTCAGGGGTTCCTACGAGCAGTACTTC.

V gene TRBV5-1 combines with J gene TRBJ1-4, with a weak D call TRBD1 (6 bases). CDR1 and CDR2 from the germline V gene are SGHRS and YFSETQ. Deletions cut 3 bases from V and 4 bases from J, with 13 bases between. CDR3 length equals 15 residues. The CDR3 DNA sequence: TGCGCCAGCAGCTGGGGGGGCGGCTATAATGAAAAACTGTTTTTT. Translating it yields CASSWGGGYNEKLFF.

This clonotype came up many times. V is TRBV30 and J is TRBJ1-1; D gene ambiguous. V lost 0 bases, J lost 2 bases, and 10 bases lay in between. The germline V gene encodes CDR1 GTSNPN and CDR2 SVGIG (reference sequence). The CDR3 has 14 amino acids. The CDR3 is CAWSVAGGNTEAFF. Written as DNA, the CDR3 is TGTGCCTGGAGTGTAGCAGGAGGAAACACTGAAGCTTTCTTT. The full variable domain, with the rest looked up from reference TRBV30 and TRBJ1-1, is SQTIHQWPATLVQPVGSPLSLECTVEGTSNPNLYWYRQAAGRGLQLLFYSVGIGQISSEVPQNLSASRPQDRQFILSSKKLLLSDSGFYLCAWSVAGGNTEAFFGQGTRLTVV.

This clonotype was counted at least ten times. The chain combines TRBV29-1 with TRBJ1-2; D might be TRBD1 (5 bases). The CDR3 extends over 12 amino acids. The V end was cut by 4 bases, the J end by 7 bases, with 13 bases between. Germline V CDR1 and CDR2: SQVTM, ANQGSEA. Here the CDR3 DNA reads TGCAGCGTTGGGGGACTGCTCGGTGGCTACACCTTC. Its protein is CSVGGLLGGYTF.

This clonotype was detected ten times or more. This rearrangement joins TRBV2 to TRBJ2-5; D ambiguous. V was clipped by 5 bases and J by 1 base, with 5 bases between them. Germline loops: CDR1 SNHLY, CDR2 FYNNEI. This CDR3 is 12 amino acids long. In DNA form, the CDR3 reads TGTGCCAGCAGTAAGGGCCAAGAGACCCAGTACTTC. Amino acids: CASSKGQETQYF.

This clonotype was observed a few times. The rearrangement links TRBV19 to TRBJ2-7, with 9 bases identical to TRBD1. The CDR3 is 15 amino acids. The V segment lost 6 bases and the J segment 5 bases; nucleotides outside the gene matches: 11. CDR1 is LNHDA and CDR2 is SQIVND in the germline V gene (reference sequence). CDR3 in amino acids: CASSPLDRGRNEQYF. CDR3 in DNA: TGTGCCAGTAGCCCGCTGGACAGGGGACGGAACGAGCAGTACTTC.

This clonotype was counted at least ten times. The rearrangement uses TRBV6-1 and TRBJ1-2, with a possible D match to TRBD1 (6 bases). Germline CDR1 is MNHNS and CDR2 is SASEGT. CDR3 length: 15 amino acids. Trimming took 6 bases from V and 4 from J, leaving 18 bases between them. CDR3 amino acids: CASRIRDTLLYGYTF. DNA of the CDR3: TGTGCCAGCAGGATCCGGGACACTTTACTCTATGGCTACACCTTC.

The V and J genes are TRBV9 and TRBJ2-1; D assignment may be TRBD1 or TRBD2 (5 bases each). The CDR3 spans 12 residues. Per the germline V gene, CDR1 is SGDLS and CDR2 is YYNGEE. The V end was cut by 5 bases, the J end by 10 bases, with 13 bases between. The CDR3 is CASRGELREQFF. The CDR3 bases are TGTGCCAGCAGGGGGGAACTCCGAGAGCAGTTCTTC.

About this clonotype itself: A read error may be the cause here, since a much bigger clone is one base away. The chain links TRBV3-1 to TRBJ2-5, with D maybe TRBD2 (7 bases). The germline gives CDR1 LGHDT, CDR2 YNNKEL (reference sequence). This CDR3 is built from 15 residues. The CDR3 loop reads CASGQVTGGAETQYF. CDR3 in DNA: TGTGCCAGCGGCCAAGTGACGGGGGGCGCAGAGACCCAGTACTTC.

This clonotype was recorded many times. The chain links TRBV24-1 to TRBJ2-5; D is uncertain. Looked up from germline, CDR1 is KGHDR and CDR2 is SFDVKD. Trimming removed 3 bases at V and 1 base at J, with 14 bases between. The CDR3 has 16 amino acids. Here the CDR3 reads CATSDRGKMAQETQYF. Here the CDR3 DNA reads TGTGCCACCAGTGATCGTGGGAAGATGGCCCAAGAGACCCAGTACTTC.

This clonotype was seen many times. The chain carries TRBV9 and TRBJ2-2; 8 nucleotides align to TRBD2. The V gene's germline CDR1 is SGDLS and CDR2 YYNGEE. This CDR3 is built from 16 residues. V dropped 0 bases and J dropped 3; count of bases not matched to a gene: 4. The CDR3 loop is CASSVGLARDTGELFF. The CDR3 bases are TGTGCCAGCAGCGTAGGACTAGCGAGAGACACCGGGGAGCTGTTTTTT.

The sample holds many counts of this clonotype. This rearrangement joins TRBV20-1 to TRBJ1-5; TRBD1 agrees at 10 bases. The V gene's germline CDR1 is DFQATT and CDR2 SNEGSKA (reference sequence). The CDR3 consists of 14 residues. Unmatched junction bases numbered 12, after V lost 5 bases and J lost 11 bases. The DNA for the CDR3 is TGCAGTGCTCGGACGGGACAGGGGCGAGAAGCCCAGCATTTT. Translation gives CSARTGQGREAQHF.

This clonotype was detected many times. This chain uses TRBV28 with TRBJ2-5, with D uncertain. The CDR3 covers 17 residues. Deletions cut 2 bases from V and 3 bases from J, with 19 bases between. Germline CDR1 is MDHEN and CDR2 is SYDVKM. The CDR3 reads CASSLTVESLSEETQYF. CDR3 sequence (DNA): TGTGCCAGCAGTTTAACTGTTGAGTCTCTCTCAGAAGAGACCCAGTACTTC. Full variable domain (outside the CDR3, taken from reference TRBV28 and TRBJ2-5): DVKVTQSSRYLVKRTGEKVFLECVQDMDHENMFWYRQDPGLGLRLIYFSYDVKMKEKGDIPEGYSVSREKKERFSLILESASTNQTSMYLCASSLTVESLSEETQYFGPGTRLLVL.

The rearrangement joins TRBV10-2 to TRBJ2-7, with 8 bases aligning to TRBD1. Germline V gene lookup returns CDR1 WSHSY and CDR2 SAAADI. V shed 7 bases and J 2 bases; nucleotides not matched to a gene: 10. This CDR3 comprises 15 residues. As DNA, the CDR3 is TGCGCCAGCACCTTGGGGACAGGTTATACCTACGAGCAGTACTTC. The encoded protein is CASTLGTGYTYEQYF.

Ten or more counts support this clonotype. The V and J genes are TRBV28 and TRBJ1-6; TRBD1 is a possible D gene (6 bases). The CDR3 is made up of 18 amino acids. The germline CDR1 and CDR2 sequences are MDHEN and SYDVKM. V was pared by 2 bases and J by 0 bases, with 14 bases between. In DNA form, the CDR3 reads TGTGCCAGCAGTTTAGGGGGCGCCGCGAGCTCCTATAATTCACCCCTCCACTTT. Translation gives CASSLGGAASSYNSPLHF.

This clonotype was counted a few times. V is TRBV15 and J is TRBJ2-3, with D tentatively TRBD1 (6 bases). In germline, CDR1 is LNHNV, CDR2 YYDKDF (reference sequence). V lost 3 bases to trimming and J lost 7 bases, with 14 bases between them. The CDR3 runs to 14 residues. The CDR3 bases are TGTGCCACCAGCAGTTATGGACAGATGCATACGCAGTATTTT. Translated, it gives CATSSYGQMHTQYF.